This TCR beta chain was found in a study of T cell repertoires in cytomegalovirus infection. Study-level information: Both a matching HLA type and CMV infection were indicated by public TCR beta signatures.

Germline lookup yields CDR1 SNHLY and CDR2 FYNNEI. The length of the CDR3 is 16 residues. V dropped 7 bases and J dropped 0 bases, with 16 bases sitting between them. TCRdb re-analysed the reads in MiXCR, keeping a single row per CDR3 protein. Of fewer than 250,000 distinct CDR3 sequences in the sample, 22% were seen once. This clonotype has more than one count but fewer than ten. Its antigen is unidentified. Broader study findings: People with CMV and the relevant HLA were identified by cumulative public TCR beta family frequency. What dominated the ex vivo response were HLA-C-restricted CMV-specific TCR beta clonotypes.

V gene TRBV2 combines with J gene TRBJ1-3; D is unclear. This clonotype was sampled from a human donor in good health (CMV status not recorded). Some clones in this sample may be carry-over from other donors' samples. Sequenced material: CD8+ T cells from PBMCs. CDR3 region: CASTPDGWSSGNTIYF. CDR3 nucleotide sequence: TGTGCCAGCACCCCGGACGGATGGAGCTCTGGAAACACCATATATTTT.